Given below is one TCR beta chain in context. Its specificity is not known. J gave up 8 bases and V 0 bases, and 12 bases lay outside the gene matches. This CDR3 has 19 residues. Per the germline V gene, CDR1 is SGHVS and CDR2 is FNYEAQ. The sample originates from a study of tumor-infiltrating lymphocytes in localized non-small cell lung cancer. Study-wide context: Resected tumor was paired with non-adjacent uninvolved lung from the same patient.

General study results and limits: Recurrence-free survival showed no association with tumor T-cell fraction. TCRbeta sequencing showed higher T cell infiltration in tumors than uninvolved lung. Available tissue quantity limited TCR sequencing to a patient subset.

Sequencing used immunoSEQ multiplex PCR; TCRdb keeps in-frame clones, though not all of them. Of about 16,000 clones listed, around 63% are singletons. This sequence was found in a human donor with non-small cell lung cancer. The sequencing input was lung tumor tissue. This chain uses TRBV7-6 with TRBJ2-1; the match to TRBD2 covers 14 bases. CDR3 nucleotides: TGTGCCAGCAGCTTAGCCCTGACTAGCGGGGGGGATATGAAGGATGAGCAGTTCTTC. This sequence encodes CASSLALTSGGDMKDEQFF.